In its sample, the clone carrying this T cell receptor (beta chain) was seen many times. The data were obtained in a study of breast tumors, draining lymph nodes, adjacent tissues. Trimming took 7 bases from V and 2 from J; bases not matched to a gene: 4. CDR3 length equals 14 residues. Germline CDR1 is LNHDA and CDR2 is SQIVND (reference sequence). MiXCR was run by TCRdb on the multiplex PCR reads, yielding one entry per CDR3 protein. The sample records about 230,000 distinct CDR3 sequences, roughly 32% being singletons. Axillary draining lymph nodes of breast cancer patients supplied the node samples.

This clonotype originated in a female donor with breast cancer. Some clones in this sample may be carry-over from other donors' samples. Sequenced: axillary lymph node tissue. The chain combines TRBV19 with TRBJ1-5, with 8 bases fitting TRBD1. CDR3 residues: CASTSDRGNQPQHF. The CDR3, as DNA: TGTGCCAGTACCTCGGACAGGGGCAATCAGCCCCAGCATTTT. The variable domain in full, with the rest retrieved from reference TRBV19 and TRBJ1-5, is DGGITQSPKYLFRKEGQNVTLSCEQNLNHDAMYWYRQDPGQGLRLIYYSQIVNDFQKGDIAEGYSVSREKKESFPLTVTSAQKNPTAFYLCASTSDRGNQPQHFGDGTRLSIL.